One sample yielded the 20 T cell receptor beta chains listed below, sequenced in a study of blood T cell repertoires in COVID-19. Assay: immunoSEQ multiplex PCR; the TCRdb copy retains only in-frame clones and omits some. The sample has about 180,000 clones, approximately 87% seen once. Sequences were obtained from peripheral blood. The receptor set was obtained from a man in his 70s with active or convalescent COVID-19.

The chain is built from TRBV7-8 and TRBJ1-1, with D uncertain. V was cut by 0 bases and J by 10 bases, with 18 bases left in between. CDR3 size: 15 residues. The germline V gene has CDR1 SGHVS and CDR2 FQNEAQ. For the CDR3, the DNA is TGTGCCAGCAGCTTAGCGGGCGGGGATGGGGTGAGAGCTTTCTTT. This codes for CASSLAGGDGVRAFF. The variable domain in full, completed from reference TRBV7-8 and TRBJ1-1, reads GAGVSQSPRYKVAKRGQDVALRCDPISGHVSLFWYQQALGQGPEFLTYFQNEAQLDKSGLPSDRFFAERPEGSVSTLKIQRTQQEDSAVYLCASSLAGGDGVRAFFGQGTRLTVV.

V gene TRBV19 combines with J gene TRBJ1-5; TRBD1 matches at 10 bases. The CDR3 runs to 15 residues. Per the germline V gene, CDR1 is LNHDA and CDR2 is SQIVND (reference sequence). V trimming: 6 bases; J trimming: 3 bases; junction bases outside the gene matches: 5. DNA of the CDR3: TGTGCCAGTAGCAGGGACAGGGGTCTCAATCAGCCCCAGCATTTT. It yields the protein CASSRDRGLNQPQHF.

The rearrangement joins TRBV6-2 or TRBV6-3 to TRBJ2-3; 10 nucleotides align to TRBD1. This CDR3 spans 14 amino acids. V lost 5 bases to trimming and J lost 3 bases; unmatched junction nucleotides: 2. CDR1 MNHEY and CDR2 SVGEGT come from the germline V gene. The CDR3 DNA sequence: TGTGCCAGCAGTCGGGACAGGGGTACAGATACGCAGTATTTT. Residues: CASSRDRGTDTQYF.

This CDR3 reads CAWRHTAYRYGYTF. CDR3 DNA: TGTGCCTGGAGGCATACAGCCTATCGGTATGGCTACACCTTC. V gene TRBV30 combines with J gene TRBJ1-2, with D unresolved. The CDR3 contains 14 residues. The germline V and J ends were trimmed by 3 bases and 5 bases, with 16 bases remaining between them. CDR1 and CDR2 from the germline V gene are GTSNPN and SVGIG (reference sequence).

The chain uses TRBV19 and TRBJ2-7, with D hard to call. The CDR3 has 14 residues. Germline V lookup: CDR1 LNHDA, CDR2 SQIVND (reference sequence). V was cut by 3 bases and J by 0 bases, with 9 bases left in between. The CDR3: CASSIQVGSYEQYF. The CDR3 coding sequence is TGTGCCAGTAGTATCCAGGTTGGCTCCTACGAGCAGTACTTC.

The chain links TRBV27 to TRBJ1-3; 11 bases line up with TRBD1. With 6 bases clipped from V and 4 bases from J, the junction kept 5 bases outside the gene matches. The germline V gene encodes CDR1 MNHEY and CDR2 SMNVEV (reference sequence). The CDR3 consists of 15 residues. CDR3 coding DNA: TGTGCCAGCAGAGGACAGGGGGCGCGGGGAAACACCATATATTTT. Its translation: CASRGQGARGNTIYF.

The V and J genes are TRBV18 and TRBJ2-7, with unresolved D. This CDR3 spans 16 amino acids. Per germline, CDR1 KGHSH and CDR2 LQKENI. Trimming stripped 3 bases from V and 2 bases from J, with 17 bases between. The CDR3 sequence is CASSPLPPVMPYEQYF. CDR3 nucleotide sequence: TGTGCCAGCTCACCCCTACCCCCGGTAATGCCCTACGAGCAGTACTTC.

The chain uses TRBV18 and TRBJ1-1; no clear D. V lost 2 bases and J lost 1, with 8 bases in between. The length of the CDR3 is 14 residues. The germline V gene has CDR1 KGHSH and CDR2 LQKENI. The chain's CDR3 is CASSPGGWNTEAFF. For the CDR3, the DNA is TGTGCCAGCTCACCAGGAGGGTGGAACACTGAAGCTTTCTTT.

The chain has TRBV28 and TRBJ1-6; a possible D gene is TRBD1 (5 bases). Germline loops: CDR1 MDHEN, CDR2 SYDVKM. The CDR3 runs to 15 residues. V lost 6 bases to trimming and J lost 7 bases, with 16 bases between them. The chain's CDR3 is CASSIGGVKNSPLHF. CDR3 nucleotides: TGTGCCAGCAGCATCGGGGGGGTGAAGAATTCACCCCTCCACTTT.

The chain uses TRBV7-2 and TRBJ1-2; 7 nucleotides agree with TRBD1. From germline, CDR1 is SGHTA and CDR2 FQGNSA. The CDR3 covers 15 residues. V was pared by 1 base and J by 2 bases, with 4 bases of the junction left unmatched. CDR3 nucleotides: TGTGCCAGCAGCTTAGTTCAGGGGGACAACTATGGCTACACCTTC. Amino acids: CASSLVQGDNYGYTF.

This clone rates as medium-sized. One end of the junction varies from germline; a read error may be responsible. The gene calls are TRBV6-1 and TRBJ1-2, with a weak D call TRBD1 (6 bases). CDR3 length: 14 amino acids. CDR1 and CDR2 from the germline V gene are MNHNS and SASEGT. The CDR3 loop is CASREAGQPYGYTF. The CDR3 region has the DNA TGTGCCAGCAGGGAAGCCGGACAGCCCTATGGCTACACCTTC.

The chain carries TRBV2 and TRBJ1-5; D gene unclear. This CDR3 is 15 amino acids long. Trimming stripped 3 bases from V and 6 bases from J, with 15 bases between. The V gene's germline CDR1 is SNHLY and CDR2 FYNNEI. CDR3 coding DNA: TGTGCCAGCAGTGAGATGGGAGGGTTATTTCAGCCCCAGCATTTT. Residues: CASSEMGGLFQPQHF.

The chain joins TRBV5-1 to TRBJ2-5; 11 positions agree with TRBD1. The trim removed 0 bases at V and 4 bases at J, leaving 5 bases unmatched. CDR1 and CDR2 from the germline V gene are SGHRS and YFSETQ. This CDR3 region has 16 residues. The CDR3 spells CASSLAGQGVSETQYF. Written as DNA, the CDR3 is TGCGCCAGCAGCTTGGCGGGACAGGGGGTATCAGAGACCCAGTACTTC.

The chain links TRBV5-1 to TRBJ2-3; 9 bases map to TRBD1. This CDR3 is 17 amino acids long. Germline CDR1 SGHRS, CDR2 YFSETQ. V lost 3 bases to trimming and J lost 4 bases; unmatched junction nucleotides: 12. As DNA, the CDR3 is TGCGCCAGCAGCTCCAACGACAGGGGGTTGAGGGCAGATACGCAGTATTTT. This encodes CASSSNDRGLRADTQYF.

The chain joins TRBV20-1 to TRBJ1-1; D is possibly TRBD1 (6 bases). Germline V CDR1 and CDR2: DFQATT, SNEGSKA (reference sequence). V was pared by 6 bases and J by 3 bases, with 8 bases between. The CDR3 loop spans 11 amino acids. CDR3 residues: CSASGDTEAFF. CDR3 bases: TGCAGTGCCTCAGGGGACACTGAAGCTTTCTTT.

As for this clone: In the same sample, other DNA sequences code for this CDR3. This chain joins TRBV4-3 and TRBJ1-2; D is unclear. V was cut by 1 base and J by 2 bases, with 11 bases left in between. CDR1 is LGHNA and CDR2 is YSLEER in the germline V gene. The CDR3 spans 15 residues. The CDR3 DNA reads TGCGCCAGCAGCCAAGTCTGGGCCTCGAACTATGGCTACACCTTC. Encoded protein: CASSQVWASNYGYTF.

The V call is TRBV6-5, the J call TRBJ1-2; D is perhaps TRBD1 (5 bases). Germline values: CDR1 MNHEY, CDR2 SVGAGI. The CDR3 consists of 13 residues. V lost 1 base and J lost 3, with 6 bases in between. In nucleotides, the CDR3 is TGTGCCAGCAGTTACTTCAGGGACTATGGCTACACCTTC. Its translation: CASSYFRDYGYTF.

CDR3: CASSGTGGIEQYF. CDR3 bases: TGTGCCAGCAGTGGGACAGGGGGTATCGAGCAGTACTTC. The rearrangement joins TRBV6-2 or TRBV6-3 to TRBJ2-7; 11 nucleotides match TRBD1. The germline CDR1 and CDR2 sequences are MNHEY and SVGEGT. V trimming: 5 bases; J trimming: 6 bases; junction bases outside the gene matches: 3. The CDR3 totals 13 residues.

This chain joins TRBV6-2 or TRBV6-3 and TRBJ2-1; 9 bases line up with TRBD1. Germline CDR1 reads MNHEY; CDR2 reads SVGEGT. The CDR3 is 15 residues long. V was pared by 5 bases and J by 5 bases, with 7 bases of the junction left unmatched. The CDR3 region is CASSKPGQGHNEQFF. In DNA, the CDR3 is TGTGCCAGCAGTAAACCGGGACAGGGCCACAATGAGCAGTTCTTC.

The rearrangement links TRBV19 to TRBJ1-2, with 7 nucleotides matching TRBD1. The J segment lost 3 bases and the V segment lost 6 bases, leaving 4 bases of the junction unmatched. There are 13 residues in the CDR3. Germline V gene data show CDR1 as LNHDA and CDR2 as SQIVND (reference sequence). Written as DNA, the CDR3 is TGTGCCAGTAGGAGACAGGGTGACTATGGCTACACCTTC. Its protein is CASRRQGDYGYTF.